Listed below are T cell receptor beta chains from one sample, sequenced in a study of blood T cell repertoires in COVID-19. Repertoires were generated with immunoSEQ multiplex PCR, while TCRdb's copy carries only in-frame clones and drops some. The repertoire holds hundreds of thousands of clones, about 80% seen once, with about 3.5% in the top ten. Sequences were obtained from peripheral blood. These receptors all come from an elderly woman with acute or convalescent COVID-19. Both conserved end residues are part of each CDR3. A D gene is named only where the DNA matches it firmly. A clone size is listed for some rows: how often the clone was seen (once, few, many), or a class if it is expanded.

V	size	J	D	DNA	CDR3
TRBV5-6	.	TRBJ1-6	TRBD1	TGTGCCAGCAGCTACGCGAGGACAGGGATTAGGGTTGATAATTCACCCCTCCACTTT	CASSYARTGIRVDNSPLHF
TRBV6-5	.	TRBJ2-7	TRBD1	TGTGCCAGCACTCGAGGACAGGGATCCTACGAGCAGTACTTC	CASTRGQGSYEQYF
TRBV3-1/TRBV3-2	.	TRBJ2-7	.	TGTGCCAGCAGCCTCAGGGGTACCTACGAGCAGTACTTC	CASSLRGTYEQYF
TRBV5-1	once	TRBJ2-5	TRBD2	TGCGCCAGCAGCTTGGCGGGGGGACAAGAGACCCAGTACTTC	CASSLAGGQETQYF
TRBV24-1	.	TRBJ2-3	.	TGTGCCACCAGTGCGGGAGCGCATAGCACAGATACGCAGTATTTT	CATSAGAHSTDTQYF
TRBV2	.	TRBJ1-1	TRBD1	TGTGCCAGCAGCCCACAGGGGGGTACGACTGAAGCTTTCTTT	CASSPQGGTTEAFF
TRBV6-5	.	TRBJ1-4	TRBD1	TGTGCCAGCAGTTCCGGACAGGGACCTAATGAAAAACTGTTTTTT	CASSSGQGPNEKLFF
TRBV4-1	few	TRBJ2-1	TRBD2	TGCGCCAGCAGCCAAGCGGTACTCGCGGGGGGGCCCGTCGTCTCACGTGAGCAGTTCTTC	CASSQAVLAGGPVVSREQFF
TRBV10-2	once	TRBJ1-5	.	TGCGCCAGCAGTGTACAGGGCGGTCAGCCCCAGCATTTT	CASSVQGGQPQHF
TRBV2	few	TRBJ1-1	TRBD1	TGTGCCAGCACGACGGACAGGGGGCCCCCGAACACTGAAGCTTTCTTT	CASTTDRGPPNTEAFF
TRBV27	.	TRBJ2-7	TRBD1	TGTGCCAGCAGCAGGGACAGATCCTACGAGCAGTACTTC	CASSRDRSYEQYF
TRBV5-1	.	TRBJ2-3	.	TGCGCCAGCAGCCTAGACACAGATACGCAGTATTTT	CASSLDTDTQYF
TRBV6-5	.	TRBJ1-3	TRBD1	TGTGCCAGCAGTTACGACAGGGGATCTGGAAACACCATATATTTT	CASSYDRGSGNTIYF
TRBV18	.	TRBJ1-5	TRBD1	TGTGCCAGCTCTCCACAACAGGGGGCCGGGAATCAGCCCCAGCATTTT	CASSPQQGAGNQPQHF
TRBV6-2/TRBV6-3	few	TRBJ1-5	.	TGTGCCAGCAGCGACACCGGGGGACAGCCCCAGCATTTT	CASSDTGGQPQHF
TRBV29-1	once	TRBJ1-1	.	TGCAGCGTTGCAGGGCGCATGAACACTGAAGCTTTCTTT	CSVAGRMNTEAFF
TRBV3-1/TRBV3-2	.	TRBJ1-4	TRBD1	TGTGCCAGCAGCACAACGCGGACAGGCCCGGGGGAAAAACTGTTTTTT	CASSTTRTGPGEKLFF
TRBV6-5	.	TRBJ2-4	.	TGTGCCAGCAGTAGGGGAAACATTCAGTACTTC	CASSRGNIQYF
TRBV28	.	TRBJ2-7	.	TGTGCCAGCAGTTTACGTTATCGGCAGTACTTC	CASSLRYRQYF
TRBV4-2	few	TRBJ1-2	TRBD1	TGTGCCAGCAGCCAAGGAGCGGGACAGGGCTATGGCTACACCTTC	CASSQGAGQGYGYTF
TRBV7-9	few	TRBJ2-7	.	TGTGCCAGCAGCGATAAAAGCAGGGCCTACGAGCAGTACTTC	CASSDKSRAYEQYF
TRBV7-2	.	TRBJ2-3	.	TGTGCCAGCAGCTTAGGTAGCGGAACAGATACGCAGTATTTT	CASSLGSGTDTQYF
TRBV18	.	TRBJ2-7	TRBD2	TGTGCCAGCTCACCGGGTCGGGGGGGCACATACTCCTACGAGCAGTACTTC	CASSPGRGGTYSYEQYF
TRBV7-2	.	TRBJ1-4	.	TGTGCCAGCAGCCCAGGAGGGTTTGAACTGTTTTTT	CASSPGGFELFF
TRBV2	.	TRBJ1-1	TRBD1	TGTGCCAGCAGTGCAGGGACAGGGTTGTTTGCTTTCTTT	CASSAGTGLFAFF
TRBV24-1	.	TRBJ2-3	TRBD1	TGTGCCACCAGTGATTTTATAAGCCGGGACAGGGCTGTATTTAGGGGCACAGATACGCAGTATTTT	CATSDFISRDRAVFRGTDTQYF
TRBV27	.	TRBJ2-7	TRBD2	TGTGCCAGCAGTTTCTGGGGACTAGCGGGAGTCGAGCAGTACTTC	CASSFWGLAGVEQYF
TRBV7-9	.	TRBJ1-1	.	TGTGCCAGCAGCGAATTGACAGATATGAACACTGAAGCTTTCTTT	CASSELTDMNTEAFF
TRBV6-5	.	TRBJ1-1	TRBD1	TGTGCCAGCAGTTACGGCTACAGGGGGCGCGACACTGAAGCTTTCTTT	CASSYGYRGRDTEAFF
TRBV6-1	few	TRBJ2-1	TRBD2	TGTGCCAGCAGTGAAGTGTTCGGTGGCGCGGGAGGTCGATATGAGCAGTTCTTC	CASSEVFGGAGGRYEQFF
TRBV6-5	.	TRBJ2-5	TRBD2	TGTGCCAGCAGTTCCCTGGGACTAGGCCAAGAGACCCAGTACTTC	CASSSLGLGQETQYF
TRBV5-1	once	TRBJ2-7	TRBD1	TGCGCCAGCAGCCTCGTCCAGGGGGCAGGCGAGCAGTACTTC	CASSLVQGAGEQYF
TRBV7-2	once	TRBJ2-2	TRBD2	TGTGCCAGCAGCCTACAGCGGGGGGGGAACACCGGGGAGCTGTTTTTT	CASSLQRGGNTGELFF
TRBV2	.	TRBJ2-2	TRBD1	TGTGCCAGCAGACGGGACAGGGGGTACGGGGAGCTGTTTTTT	CASRRDRGYGELFF
TRBV12-3/TRBV12-4	.	TRBJ1-2	.	TGTGCCAGCAGTTCCGTCGGTCACTATGGCTACACCTTC	CASSSVGHYGYTF
TRBV12-3/TRBV12-4	.	TRBJ2-1	TRBD2	TGTGCCAGCAGGGGCGGGAGGATGGATGAGCAGTTCTTC	CASRGGRMDEQFF
TRBV5-1	.	TRBJ2-7	TRBD2	TGCGCCAGCAGCTTGGTCGCTAGCGGGGGCTACGAGCAGTACTTC	CASSLVASGGYEQYF
TRBV10-3	few	TRBJ1-1	.	TGTGCCATCAGTCGGGACACGATGAACACTGAAGCTTTCTTT	CAISRDTMNTEAFF
TRBV5-1	.	TRBJ2-7	.	TGCGCCAGCAGCTTGGGGGGGACTTCGAGCTCCTACGAGCAGTACTTC	CASSLGGTSSSYEQYF
TRBV4-1	few	TRBJ2-1	TRBD2	TGCGCCAGCAGCCAACAGGGACTAGTCACTTACAATGAGCAGTTCTTC	CASSQQGLVTYNEQFF
TRBV21-1	.	TRBJ1-3	.	TGTGCCAGCAGCAAACGCGGGGGGCCGGGAAACACCATATATTTT	CASSKRGGPGNTIYF
TRBV5-4	once	TRBJ1-1	TRBD1	TGTGCCAGCAGCCCACCGGGACAGGGGAACACTGAAGCTTTCTTT	CASSPPGQGNTEAFF
TRBV12-3/TRBV12-4	.	TRBJ2-2	.	TGTGCCAGCATGTACGGTACCGGGGAGCTGTTTTTT	CASMYGTGELFF
TRBV6-6	few	TRBJ2-1	TRBD2	TGTGCCAGCAGTTTACAAGCGGGGGTTTCCTACAATGAGCAGTTCTTC	CASSLQAGVSYNEQFF
TRBV4-3	.	TRBJ1-3	.	TGCGCCAGCAGCCACGACACGGGGAGCGGAAACACCATATATTTT	CASSHDTGSGNTIYF
TRBV6-5	.	TRBJ1-6	TRBD1	TGTGCCAGCAGCCAGACAGGGAATTCGCATTCACCCCTCCACTTT	CASSQTGNSHSPLHF
TRBV19	.	TRBJ2-3	.	TGTGCCAGTAGTAGCGGCAGCGCAGATACGCAGTATTTT	CASSSGSADTQYF
TRBV6-6	.	TRBJ1-2	.	TGTGCCAGCAGCGGTCGACAGGCGTCTTATGGCTACACCTTC	CASSGRQASYGYTF
TRBV19	.	TRBJ2-3	TRBD2	TGTGCCAGTAGTGATTCCGGGACTAGCTCCGGTTGGTCAGATACGCAGTATTTT	CASSDSGTSSGWSDTQYF
TRBV2	few	TRBJ2-1	TRBD1	TGTGCCAGCAGTGACCGGACAGGTTACAATGAGCAGTTCTTC	CASSDRTGYNEQFF
TRBV4-1	.	TRBJ2-3	.	TGCGCCAGCAGCCAAGCAGAAGGGGGAGGGGCCACAGATACGCAGTATTTT	CASSQAEGGGATDTQYF